Listed here are 26 T cell receptor beta chains from one sample, sequenced in a study of blood T cell repertoires in COVID-19. The repertoire was sequenced with immunoSEQ multiplex PCR; TCRdb's copy has only in-frame clones and lacks some. Among about 380,000 clones listed, 81% were seen once. The sample comprised peripheral blood. Receptor source: a human donor with acute or convalescent COVID-19. The donor label of this sample is uncertain.

As regards this clone: A read error may be the cause here, since a much bigger clone is one base away. This sequence joins TRBV3-1 (or the pseudogene TRBV3-2) and TRBJ1-6; a weak D match, TRBD1 (6 bases). Trimming removed 4 bases at V and 8 bases at J, with 9 bases between. From germline, CDR1 is LGHDT and CDR2 YNNKEL (reference sequence). The CDR3 is made up of 13 amino acids. CDR3 loop: CASSRTDDSPLHF. Written as DNA, the CDR3 is TGTGCCAGCAGCCGGACAGATGATTCACCCCTCCACTTT.

The rearrangement links TRBV4-1 to TRBJ1-1, with TRBD1 as a possible D gene (6 bases). Germline lookup yields CDR1 MGHRA and CDR2 YSYEKL. V gave up 1 base and J gave up 2 bases, with 23 bases separating them. This CDR3 has 19 amino acids. The CDR3, as DNA: TGCGCCAGCAGCCAAGGACACAGGGTACCTAGAAGCCTTAACACTGAAGCTTTCTTT. Translated: CASSQGHRVPRSLNTEAFF.

Of note for this clone: The junction shows a germline mismatch at one end, possibly a read error. The V and J genes are TRBV5-1 and TRBJ1-2; a possible D gene is TRBD1 (6 bases). CDR1 SGHRS and CDR2 YFSETQ come from the germline V gene. The CDR3 is 15 amino acids. The CDR3 loop is CASRFLFGQTYGYTF. The DNA for the CDR3 is TGCGCCAGCCGCTTCCTGTTCGGACAGACCTATGGCTACACCTTC. Full variable domain (rest looked up from reference TRBV5-1 and TRBJ1-2): KAGVTQTPRYLIKTRGQQVTLSCSPISGHRSVSWYQQTPGQGLQFLFEYFSETQRNKGNFPGRFSGRQFSNSRSEMNVSTLELGDSALYLCASRFLFGQTYGYTFGSGTRLTVV.

This sequence joins TRBV7-6 and TRBJ2-1, with D perhaps TRBD2 (5 bases). Trimming shortened V by 4 bases and J by 4 bases, and 14 bases separated the two germline ends. This CDR3 has 15 residues. CDR1 SGHVS and CDR2 FNYEAQ come from the germline V gene. The CDR3 loop is CASSSRTGNYNEQFF. The CDR3 region has the DNA TGTGCCAGCAGCTCCAGAACCGGGAATTACAATGAGCAGTTCTTC.

The V call is TRBV3-1 (or the pseudogene TRBV3-2), the J call TRBJ1-5, with 10 bases identical to TRBD1. The junction had 3 bases not matched to a gene; V was cut back by 4 bases and J by 9 bases. Per the germline V gene, CDR1 is LGHDT and CDR2 is YNNKEL (reference sequence). This CDR3 region has 13 residues. The CDR3 loop is CASSLRDRGPQHF. The CDR3 DNA reads TGTGCCAGCAGCCTACGGGACAGGGGGCCCCAGCATTTT.

The genes are TRBV7-9 and TRBJ1-5; D is unresolved. The CDR3 totals 14 residues. The germline V gene has CDR1 SEHNR and CDR2 FQNEAQ (reference sequence). Trimming took off 0 bases at V and 5 bases at J, with 8 bases between the two ends. The CDR3 region is CASSLATRDQPQHF. The CDR3 bases are TGTGCCAGCAGCTTAGCGACGAGGGATCAGCCCCAGCATTTT.

The V gene is TRBV2, the J gene TRBJ1-2; D may be TRBD1 (5 bases). The CDR3 consists of 15 residues. Germline CDR1 SNHLY, CDR2 FYNNEI. Trimming took 7 bases from V and 0 from J, leaving 15 bases between them. CDR3 coding DNA: TGTGCCAGCAAGGAGGGGTCGGGGACTAACTATGGCTACACCTTC. It codes for CASKEGSGTNYGYTF.

The chain recombines TRBV6-5 with TRBJ2-5; D remains unclear. Per the germline V gene, CDR1 is MNHEY and CDR2 is SVGAGI. V lost 5 bases and J 5 bases, leaving 12 bases between the germline ends. This CDR3 contains 13 residues. CDR3 in DNA: TGTGCCAGCAGTCGTATTAACTGGGAGACCCAGTACTTC. This codes for CASSRINWETQYF.

The chain joins TRBV28 to TRBJ2-4, with 10 bases fitting TRBD1. Germline V gene data show CDR1 as MDHEN and CDR2 as SYDVKM. Unmatched junction bases numbered 8, after V lost 6 bases and J lost 3 bases. This CDR3 is built from 16 residues. The CDR3 is CASRTGGGWNKNIQYF. The DNA for the CDR3 is TGTGCCAGCAGGACAGGGGGCGGGTGGAACAAAAACATTCAGTACTTC.

The chain combines TRBV30 with TRBJ1-3; D may be TRBD1 (5 bases). Per the germline V gene, CDR1 is GTSNPN and CDR2 is SVGIG (reference sequence). Trimming cost V 5 bases and J 1 base, with 9 bases left between them. This CDR3 has 13 residues. The CDR3 spells CAWAGVSGNTIYF. The CDR3 DNA is TGTGCCTGGGCGGGGGTTTCTGGAAACACCATATATTTT.

The CDR3, as DNA: TGTGCCAGCAGCCCTCGGACAGGGATCGACTCCTACGAGCAGTACTTC. This encodes CASSPRTGIDSYEQYF. The chain links TRBV3-1 (or the pseudogene TRBV3-2) to TRBJ2-7, with 8 positions matching TRBD1. V gave up 4 bases and J gave up 0 bases; unmatched junction bases: 8. Germline V gene sequence: CDR1 LGHDT, CDR2 YNNKEL (reference sequence). CDR3 length: 16 residues.

The chain combines TRBV4-1 with TRBJ2-5, with D tentatively TRBD1 (7 bases). This CDR3 comprises 16 residues. Germline-derived CDR1 and CDR2 are MGHRA and YSYEKL. V was pared by 4 bases and J by 2 bases, with 17 bases between. CDR3 coding DNA: TGCGCCAGCAGCCGTGTTCAGGGGGGCAGTCAAGAGACCCAGTACTTC. This gives the protein CASSRVQGGSQETQYF.

The chain links TRBV5-1 to TRBJ1-2; no definite D call. The CDR3 extends over 13 amino acids. Germline V gives CDR1 SGHRS, CDR2 YFSETQ. Trimming removed 3 bases at V and 3 bases at J, with 9 bases between. CDR3 in DNA: TGCGCCAGCAGCTCTACAGTAGACTATGGCTACACCTTC. Amino acids: CASSSTVDYGYTF.

V usage is TRBV28 and J usage is TRBJ1-2; D not resolved. CDR1 and CDR2 (germline): MDHEN, SYDVKM. This CDR3 has 17 residues. Trimming cost V 3 bases and J 2 bases, with 19 bases left between them. CDR3 sequence reads: CASSFPPEGRLNYGYTF. CDR3 nucleotide sequence: TGTGCCAGCAGTTTTCCCCCCGAGGGCAGGCTGAACTATGGCTACACCTTC.

This clone has a handful of counts. The chain uses TRBV6-2 or TRBV6-3 and TRBJ1-5; the D gene is possibly TRBD1 (5 bases). From germline, CDR1 is MNHEY and CDR2 SVGEGT. The CDR3 contains 14 residues. The ends were cut back, 5 bases at V and 3 bases at J, with 11 bases in the middle. The DNA for the CDR3 is TGTGCCAGCAGTGAGAACAGGCACAATCAGCCCCAGCATTTT. Residues: CASSENRHNQPQHF.

CDR3 region: CASSPGISNYGYTF. The CDR3 DNA reads TGTGCCAGCAGTCCAGGAATCTCTAACTATGGCTACACCTTC. V usage is TRBV27 and J usage is TRBJ1-2; D gene ambiguous. V was pared by 5 bases and J by 0 bases, with 10 bases between. The germline gives CDR1 MNHEY, CDR2 SMNVEV (reference sequence). The CDR3 covers 14 residues.

This rearrangement joins TRBV7-9 to TRBJ2-1, with 9 bases fitting TRBD2. The CDR3 totals 17 residues. In germline, CDR1 is SEHNR, CDR2 FQNEAQ (reference sequence). The V and J ends lost 0 bases and 8 bases, in that order; junction bases with no gene match: 11. CDR3 DNA: TGTGCCAGCAGCTTAGCTTCGGGACTAGCAGTTTTGGATGAGCAGTTCTTC. Protein sequence: CASSLASGLAVLDEQFF.

The J gene is TRBJ2-2, the V gene TRBV5-6; D may be TRBD2 (6 bases). Trimming left V 0 bases short and J 0 bases short, with 12 bases between. The CDR3 is 17 amino acids. Germline V CDR1 and CDR2: SGHDT, YYEEEE. The CDR3 region is CASSLGIAATNTGELFF. In DNA form, the CDR3 reads TGTGCCAGCAGCTTGGGAATAGCGGCAACGAACACCGGGGAGCTGTTTTTT. Supplemented by reference TRBV5-6 and TRBJ2-2, the full variable domain reads DAGVTQSPTHLIKTRGQQVTLRCSPKSGHDTVSWYQQALGQGPQFIFQYYEEEERQRGNFPDRFSGHQFPNYSSELNVNALLLGDSALYLCASSLGIAATNTGELFFGEGSRLTVL.

V is TRBV19 and J is TRBJ1-2; 8 nucleotides agree with TRBD1. The CDR3 spans 17 residues. Germline values: CDR1 LNHDA, CDR2 SQIVND (reference sequence). J lost 8 bases, V lost 3 bases, and 17 bases had no gene match. CDR3 protein: CASSMIFGGRGQGGYTF. As DNA, the CDR3 is TGTGCCAGTAGTATGATTTTTGGCGGCAGGGGGCAAGGGGGCTACACCTTC.

This clone was observed a few times. This sequence joins TRBV27 and TRBJ1-6; D not certain. The V gene lost 2 bases and the J gene lost 6 bases, with 11 bases spanning the gap. The CDR3 contains 15 residues. In germline, CDR1 is MNHEY, CDR2 SMNVEV (reference sequence). The CDR3 spells CASSLEGALNSPLHF. As DNA, the CDR3 is TGTGCCAGCAGTTTAGAGGGTGCCCTTAATTCACCCCTCCACTTT.

V usage is TRBV28 and J usage is TRBJ1-6; TRBD1 agrees at 7 bases. The CDR3 runs 16 residues. Germline loops: CDR1 MDHEN, CDR2 SYDVKM. Trimming cost V 6 bases and J 2 bases; bases outside gene matches: 7. CDR3 sequence: CASSPTGQAYNSPLHF. The CDR3 coding sequence is TGTGCCAGCAGCCCAACCGGACAGGCCTATAATTCACCCCTCCACTTT.

The chain links TRBV3-1 (or the pseudogene TRBV3-2) to TRBJ2-1, with D tentatively TRBD2 (7 bases). Trimming took 4 bases from V and 9 from J, leaving 22 bases between them. CDR1 and CDR2 (germline): LGHDT, YNNKEL (reference sequence). The CDR3 sequence is 16 residues long. The CDR3 spells CASSPPRWGGAGEQFF. The CDR3 region has the DNA TGTGCCAGCAGCCCTCCCCGTTGGGGGGGGGCCGGTGAGCAGTTCTTC.

The J gene is TRBJ2-7, the V gene TRBV14, with 9 positions matching TRBD2. CDR3 length equals 14 residues. Germline CDR1 SGHDN, CDR2 FVKESK. V lost 4 bases to trimming and J lost 2 bases; unmatched junction nucleotides: 3. The CDR3 reads CASSRSGGTYEQYF. CDR3 nucleotides: TGTGCCAGCAGCCGAAGCGGGGGGACCTACGAGCAGTACTTC.

The chain is built from TRBV13 and TRBJ1-4; 11 nucleotides match TRBD1. The trim removed 5 bases at V and 2 bases at J, leaving 7 bases unmatched. Germline V lookup: CDR1 PRHDT, CDR2 FYEKMQ (reference sequence). This CDR3 is 17 amino acids long. The CDR3 region has the DNA TGTGCCAGCAGCCGAGCGGGACAGGGGGGCACTAATGAAAAACTGTTTTTT. Protein product: CASSRAGQGGTNEKLFF.

This chain uses TRBV4-2 with TRBJ1-1, with TRBD1 as a possible D gene (5 bases). V gave up 7 bases and J gave up 0 bases, with 9 bases separating them. The CDR3 is 13 amino acids. CDR1 and CDR2 from the germline V gene are LGHNA and YNFKEQ. CDR3 nucleotides: TGTGCCAGCACAGGGACTATGAACACTGAAGCTTTCTTT. It is translated as CASTGTMNTEAFF.

This rearrangement joins TRBV10-2 to TRBJ2-5; D uncertain. V lost 5 bases and J lost 4, with 5 bases in between. The CDR3 has 11 residues. CDR1 WSHSY and CDR2 SAAADI come from the germline V gene. CDR3 residues: CASSTGETQYF. CDR3 DNA: TGCGCCAGCAGTACCGGAGAGACCCAGTACTTC.